This T cell receptor beta chain derives from a study of control samples from healthy donors and cancer patients. Produced via immunoSEQ multiplex PCR; TCRdb's table is partial and in-frame only. Seen here are about 69,000 clones, 75% to 90% observed once, and the top ten hold 2.9%. The sequencing sample was made of PBMCs. The receptor was isolated from a woman aged 45-65 years with lung cancer.

The CDR3 DNA reads TGTGCCAGCAGCCGAGACAGGGCCCTTTCCTACGAGCAGTACTTC. Translated, it gives CASSRDRALSYEQYF. The V call is TRBV13, the J call TRBJ2-7; 7 nucleotides line up with TRBD1. Germline CDR1 reads PRHDT; CDR2 reads FYEKMQ (reference sequence). This CDR3 is built from 15 residues. V lost 5 bases, J lost 1 base, and 8 bases stayed unmatched.